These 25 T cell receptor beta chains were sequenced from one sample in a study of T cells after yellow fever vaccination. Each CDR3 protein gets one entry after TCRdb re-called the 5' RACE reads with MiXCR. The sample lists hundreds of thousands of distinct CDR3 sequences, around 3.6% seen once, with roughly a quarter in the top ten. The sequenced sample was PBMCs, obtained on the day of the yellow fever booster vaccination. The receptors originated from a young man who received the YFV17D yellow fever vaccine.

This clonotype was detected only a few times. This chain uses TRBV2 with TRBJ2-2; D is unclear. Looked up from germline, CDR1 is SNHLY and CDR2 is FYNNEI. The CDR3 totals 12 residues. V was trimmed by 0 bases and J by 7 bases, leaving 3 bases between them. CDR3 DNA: TGTGCCAGCAGTGAAGCGGGCGGGGAGCTGTTTTTT. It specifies CASSEAGGELFF.

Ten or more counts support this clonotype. CDR3 nucleotides: TGCGCCAGCAGTTTGCTGAGGCAGATCTATGGCTACACCTTC. Protein product: CASSLLRQIYGYTF. This chain joins TRBV5-1 and TRBJ1-2; D is unclear. Per germline, CDR1 SGHRS and CDR2 YFSETQ. The CDR3 sequence is 14 residues long. Deletions cut 5 bases from V and 4 bases from J, with 15 bases between.

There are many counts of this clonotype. Here the CDR3 reads CASSYSSSGGFGSAEQFF. In DNA form, the CDR3 reads TGTGCCAGCAGTTACTCGTCTAGCGGGGGGTTCGGGTCGGCGGAGCAGTTCTTC. The gene calls are TRBV6-5 and TRBJ2-1, with 11 bases identical to TRBD2. CDR1 is MNHEY, CDR2 SVGAGI, per germline. This CDR3 has 18 amino acids. Germline trimming cut 0 bases from V and 10 bases from J; bases unmatched to any gene: 14.

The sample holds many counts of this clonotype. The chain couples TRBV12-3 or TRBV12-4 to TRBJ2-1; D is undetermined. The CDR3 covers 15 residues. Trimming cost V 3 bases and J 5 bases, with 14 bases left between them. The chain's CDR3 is CASSFGRRLNNEQFF. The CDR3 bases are TGTGCCAGCAGTTTTGGTAGGCGGTTGAACAATGAGCAGTTCTTC.

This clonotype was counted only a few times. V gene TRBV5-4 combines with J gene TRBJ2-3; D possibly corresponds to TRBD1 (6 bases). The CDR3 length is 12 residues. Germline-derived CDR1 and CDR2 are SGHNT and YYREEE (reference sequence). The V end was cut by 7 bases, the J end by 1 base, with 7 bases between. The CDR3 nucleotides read TGTGCCAGCCACAGGGGCACAGATACGCAGTATTTT. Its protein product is CASHRGTDTQYF. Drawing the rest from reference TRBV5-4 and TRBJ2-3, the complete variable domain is ETGVTQSPTHLIKTRGQQVTLRCSSQSGHNTVSWYQQALGQGPQFIFQYYREEENGRGNFPPRFSGLQFPNYSSELNVNALELDDSALYLCASHRGTDTQYFGPGTRLTVL.

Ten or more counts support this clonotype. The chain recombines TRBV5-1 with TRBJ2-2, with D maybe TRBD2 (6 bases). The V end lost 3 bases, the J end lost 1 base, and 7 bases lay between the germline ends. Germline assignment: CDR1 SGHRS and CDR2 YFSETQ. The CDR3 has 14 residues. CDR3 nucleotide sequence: TGCGCCAGCAGCTCGGAGGGGAACACCGGGGAGCTGTTTTTT. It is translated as CASSSEGNTGELFF.

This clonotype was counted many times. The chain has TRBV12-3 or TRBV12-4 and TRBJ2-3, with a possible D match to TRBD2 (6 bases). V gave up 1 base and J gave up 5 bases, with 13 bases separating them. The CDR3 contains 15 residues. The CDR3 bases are TGTGCCAGCAGTTTAGGCGGGGCCTACGGAGATACGCAGTATTTT. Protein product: CASSLGGAYGDTQYF.

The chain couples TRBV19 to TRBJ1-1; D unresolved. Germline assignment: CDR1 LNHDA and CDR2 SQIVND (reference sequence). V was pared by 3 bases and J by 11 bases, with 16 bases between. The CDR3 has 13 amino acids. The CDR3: CASSIGERGVAFF. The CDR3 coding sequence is TGTGCCAGTAGTATCGGAGAGAGAGGAGTGGCTTTCTTT.

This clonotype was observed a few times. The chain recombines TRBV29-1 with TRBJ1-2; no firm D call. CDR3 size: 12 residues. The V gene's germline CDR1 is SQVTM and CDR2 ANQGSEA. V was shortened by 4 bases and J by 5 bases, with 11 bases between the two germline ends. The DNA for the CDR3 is TGCAGCGTTGGCGAGGACGGGTATGGCTACACCTTC. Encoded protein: CSVGEDGYGYTF.

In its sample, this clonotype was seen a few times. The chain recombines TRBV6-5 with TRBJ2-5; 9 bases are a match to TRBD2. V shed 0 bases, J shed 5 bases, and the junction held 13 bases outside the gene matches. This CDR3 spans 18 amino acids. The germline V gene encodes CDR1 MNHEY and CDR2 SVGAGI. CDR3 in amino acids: CASSYSGAGGSPRETQYF. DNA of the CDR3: TGTGCCAGCAGTTACTCAGGAGCGGGGGGAAGCCCCCGGGAGACCCAGTACTTC.

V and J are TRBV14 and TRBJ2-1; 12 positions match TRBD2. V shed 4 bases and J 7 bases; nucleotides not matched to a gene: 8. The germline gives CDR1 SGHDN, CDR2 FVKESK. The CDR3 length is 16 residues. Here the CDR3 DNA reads TGTGCCAGCAGCCTCCTACTAGCGGGGGGCCGAAATGAGCAGTTCTTC. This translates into CASSLLLAGGRNEQFF. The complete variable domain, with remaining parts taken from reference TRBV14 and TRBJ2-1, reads EAGVTQFPSHSVIEKGQTVTLRCDPISGHDNLYWYRRVMGKEIKFLLHFVKESKQDESGMPNNRFLAERTGGTYSTLKVQPAELEDSGVYFCASSLLLAGGRNEQFFGPGTRLTVL.

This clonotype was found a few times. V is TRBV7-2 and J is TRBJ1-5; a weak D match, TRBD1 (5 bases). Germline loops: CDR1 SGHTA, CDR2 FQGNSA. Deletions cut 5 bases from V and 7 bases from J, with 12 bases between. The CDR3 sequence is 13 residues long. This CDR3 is CASSIDRIQPQHF. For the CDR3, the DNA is TGTGCCAGCAGCATCGACAGAATCCAGCCCCAGCATTTT.

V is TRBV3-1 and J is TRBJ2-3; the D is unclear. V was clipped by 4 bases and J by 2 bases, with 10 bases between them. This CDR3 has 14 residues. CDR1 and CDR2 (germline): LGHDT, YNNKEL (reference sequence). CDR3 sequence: CASSRRPDTDTQYF. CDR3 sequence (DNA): TGTGCCAGCAGCCGCCGCCCGGACACAGATACGCAGTATTTT.

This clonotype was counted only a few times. In DNA form, the CDR3 reads TGCGCCAGCAGTGGACGTCTTGGCTACGAGCAGTACTTC. This encodes CASSGRLGYEQYF. The V call is TRBV5-1, the J call TRBJ2-7, with no clear D. The CDR3 has 13 residues. The germline CDR1 and CDR2 sequences are SGHRS and YFSETQ. Trimming took off 5 bases at V and 3 bases at J, with 12 bases between the two ends.

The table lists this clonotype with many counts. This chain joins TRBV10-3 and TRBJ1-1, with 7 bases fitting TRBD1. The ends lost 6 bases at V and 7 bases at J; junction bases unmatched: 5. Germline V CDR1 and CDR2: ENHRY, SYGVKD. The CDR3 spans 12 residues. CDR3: CAISETGLEAFF. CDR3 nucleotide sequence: TGTGCCATCAGCGAGACAGGGCTTGAAGCTTTCTTT.

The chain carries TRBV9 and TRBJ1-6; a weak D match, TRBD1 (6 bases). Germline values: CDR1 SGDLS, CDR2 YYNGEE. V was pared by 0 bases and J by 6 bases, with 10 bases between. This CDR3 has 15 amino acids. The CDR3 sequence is CASSVGDRFNSPLHF. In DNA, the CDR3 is TGTGCCAGCAGCGTAGGAGACAGGTTTAATTCACCCCTCCACTTT.

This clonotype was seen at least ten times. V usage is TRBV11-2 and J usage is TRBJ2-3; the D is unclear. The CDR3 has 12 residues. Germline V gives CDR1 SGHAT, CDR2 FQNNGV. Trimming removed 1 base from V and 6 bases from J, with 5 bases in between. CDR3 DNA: TGTGCCAGCAGCTTAGTTTCGGATACGCAGTATTTT. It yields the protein CASSLVSDTQYF.

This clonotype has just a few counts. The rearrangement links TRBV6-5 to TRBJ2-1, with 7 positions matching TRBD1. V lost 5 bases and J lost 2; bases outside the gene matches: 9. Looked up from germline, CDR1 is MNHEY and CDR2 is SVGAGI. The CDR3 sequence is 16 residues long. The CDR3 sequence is CASSPTGEWAYNEQFF. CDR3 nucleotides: TGTGCCAGCAGTCCTACAGGGGAATGGGCCTACAATGAGCAGTTCTTC.

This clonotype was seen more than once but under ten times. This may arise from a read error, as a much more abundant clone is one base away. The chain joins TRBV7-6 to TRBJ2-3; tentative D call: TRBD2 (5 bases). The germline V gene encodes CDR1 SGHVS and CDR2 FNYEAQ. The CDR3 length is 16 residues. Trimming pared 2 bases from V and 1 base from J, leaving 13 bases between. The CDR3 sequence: CASSLPTLACTDTQYF. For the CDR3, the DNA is TGTGCCAGCAGCTTACCTACCTTAGCGTGCACAGATACGCAGTATTTT.

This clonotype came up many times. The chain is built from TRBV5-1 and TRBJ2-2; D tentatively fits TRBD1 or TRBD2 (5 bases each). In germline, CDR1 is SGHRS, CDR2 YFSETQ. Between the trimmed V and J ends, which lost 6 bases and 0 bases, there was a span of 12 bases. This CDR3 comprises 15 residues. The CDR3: CASKGTLANTGELFF. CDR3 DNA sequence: TGCGCCAGCAAAGGGACGTTAGCGAACACCGGGGAGCTGTTTTTT.

CDR3 region: CSASLTGSNQPQHF. The CDR3 DNA follows: TGCAGTGCTAGCCTGACAGGGAGCAATCAGCCCCAGCATTTT. The rearrangement joins TRBV20-1 to TRBJ1-5, with 7 positions matching TRBD1. This CDR3 is 14 amino acids long. The V segment lost 3 bases and the J segment 1 base; nucleotides outside the gene matches: 3. CDR1 and CDR2 (germline): DFQATT, SNEGSKA (reference sequence).

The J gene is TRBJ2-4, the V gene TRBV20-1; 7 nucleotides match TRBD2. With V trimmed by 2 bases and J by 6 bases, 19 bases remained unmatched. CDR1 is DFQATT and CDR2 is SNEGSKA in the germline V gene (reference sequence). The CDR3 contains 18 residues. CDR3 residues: CSARSLLFRGEEINIQYF. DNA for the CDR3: TGCAGTGCTAGATCTTTGCTCTTTCGGGGGGAGGAAATAAACATTCAGTACTTC.

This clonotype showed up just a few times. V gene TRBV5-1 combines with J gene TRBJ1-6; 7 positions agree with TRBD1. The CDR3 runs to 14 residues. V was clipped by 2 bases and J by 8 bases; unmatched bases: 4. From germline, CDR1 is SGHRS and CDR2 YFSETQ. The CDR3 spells CASSFDRAHSPLHF. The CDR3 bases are TGCGCCAGCAGCTTTGACAGGGCCCATTCACCCCTCCACTTT.

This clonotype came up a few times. CDR3 protein: CASSLGQGGVDEQYV. The CDR3 nucleotides read TGTGCCAGCTCACTCGGACAGGGGGGTGTGGACGAGCAGTACGTC. The V call is TRBV18, the J call TRBJ2-7; 10 bases fit TRBD1. Germline trimming cut 4 bases from V and 5 bases from J; bases unmatched to any gene: 8. The germline CDR1 and CDR2 sequences are KGHSH and LQKENI. CDR3 length: 15 amino acids.

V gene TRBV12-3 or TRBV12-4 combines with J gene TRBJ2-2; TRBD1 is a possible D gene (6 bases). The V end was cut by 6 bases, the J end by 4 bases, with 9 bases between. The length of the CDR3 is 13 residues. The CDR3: CASRGAVTGELFF. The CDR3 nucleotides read TGTGCCAGCAGGGGGGCGGTCACCGGGGAGCTGTTTTTT.